This T cell receptor (beta chain) was recovered during a study of regulatory dendritic cells for organ transplantation. Only in-frame clones appear in the TCRdb table, and some are missing; sequencing was by immunoSEQ multiplex PCR. The sample records under 45,000 clones, roughly nine tenths being singletons. Naive CD45RA+ and memory CD45RO+ CD4+ or CD8+ T cells were FACS-sorted. This CDR3 contains 15 residues. The J segment lost 6 bases and the V segment lost 5 bases, leaving 7 bases of the junction unmatched. Germline loops: CDR1 MDHEN, CDR2 SYDVKM. Study conclusions and caveats: Resting memory CD8+ T cells held the most alloreactive clonotypes. Memory CD8+ clonal expansion seemed more limited with regulatory than mature dendritic cells.

A word on this clone: As yet, its antigen is unknown.

The sample comprised naive CD4+ T cells from blood. As for subset: CD45RA+ naive T cells. The chain joins TRBV28 to TRBJ2-5; 12 bases agree with TRBD2. The receptor was isolated from a human donor in good health. The DNA for the CDR3 is TGTGCCAGCAGTCGGGGGACTAGCGGGCGAAAGACCCAGTACTTC. Translating gives CASSRGTSGRKTQYF.